The 2 T cell receptor beta chains presented below share a single source sample, sequenced in a study of blood T cell repertoires in COVID-19 (dated by TCRdb to about 2020). The library was prepared using the immunoSEQ multiplex PCR assay. TCRdb re-hosts the immuneACCESS table, in-frame sequences only. Its copies lack some clones; in the studies checked, an unresolved V gene accounts for under half of them, and the cause for the rest is not known. Recorded for this sample are 500,000 to 600,000 clones; around 90% of them occurred a single time. The ten largest clones take up around 8% of the sample. The material sequenced was peripheral blood. Every receptor here comes from a woman aged 45 to 65 with COVID-19, enrolled during active disease.

This chain connects TRBV18 to TRBJ1-2; 11 positions agree with TRBD1. The length of the CDR3 is 14 residues. Looked up from germline, CDR1 is KGHSH and CDR2 is LQKENI. The junction had 5 bases not matched to a gene; V was cut back by 3 bases and J by 8 bases. CDR3 residues: CASSPSGQGVGYTF. CDR3 nucleotides: TGTGCCAGCTCACCGTCGGGACAGGGGGTCGGCTACACCTTC. Together with reference TRBV18 and TRBJ1-2, the CDR3 gives the full variable domain: NAGVMQNPRHLVRRRGQEARLRCSPMKGHSHVYWYRQLPEEGLKFMVYLQKENIIDESGMPKERFSAEFPKEGPSILRIQQVVRGDSAAYFCASSPSGQGVGYTFGSGTRLTVV.

This chain joins TRBV5-4 and TRBJ1-2; a weak D match, TRBD1 (6 bases). CDR3 length equals 14 residues. Looked up from germline, CDR1 is SGHNT and CDR2 is YYREEE (reference sequence). Deletions cut 4 bases from V and 2 bases from J, with 12 bases between. The CDR3 loop is CASSRDRLNYGYTF. CDR3 in DNA: TGTGCCAGCAGCCGCGACAGGCTGAACTATGGCTACACCTTC.